These 3 T cell receptor beta chains came from one sample sequenced in a study of a mutant IDH1 vaccine in newly diagnosed glioma. Their antigen targets remain unknown. The time point is: week 23, last vaccination. Mutant IDH1 20-mer peptide, at 300 ug, made up each vaccine dose, with topical imiquimod. Sequenced by immunoSEQ multiplex PCR; TCRdb stores in-frame clones only, minus some. This sample has around 40,000 clones, with 78% found just once. The sample in question was PBMCs, obtained from a glioma patient whose treatment included an IDH1 peptide vaccine. The receptors here all came from a woman between 40 and 55 years old with glioma. Some clones in this sample may be carry-over from other donors' samples.

The chain has TRBV2 and TRBJ2-7; D uncertain. V shed 6 bases and J shed 6 bases, with 9 bases lying between them. The CDR3 has 11 amino acids. Germline loops: CDR1 SNHLY, CDR2 FYNNEI. The CDR3 sequence is CASSLWGEQYF. The CDR3 DNA reads as TGTGCCAGCAGCCTTTGGGGCGAGCAGTACTTC.

The chain links TRBV9 to TRBJ2-5; D not resolved. Germline V CDR1 and CDR2: SGDLS, YYNGEE. The CDR3 runs to 15 residues. The V and J ends lost 0 bases and 5 bases respectively, with 14 bases between them. The CDR3 region is CASSVEVADGETQYF. As DNA, the CDR3 is TGTGCCAGCAGCGTAGAAGTAGCTGATGGGGAGACCCAGTACTTC. Combining the CDR3 with reference TRBV9 and TRBJ2-5 gives the whole variable domain DSGVTQTPKHLITATGQRVTLRCSPRSGDLSVYWYQQSLDQGLQFLIQYYNGEERAKGNILERFSAQQFPDLHSELNLSSLELGDSALYFCASSVEVADGETQYFGPGTRLLVL.

The gene calls are TRBV4-3 and TRBJ2-5; 7 positions match TRBD1. V dropped 0 bases and J dropped 5; count of bases not matched to a gene: 6. The CDR3 spans 15 residues. Germline-derived CDR1 and CDR2 are LGHNA and YSLEER. The CDR3, as DNA: TGCGCCAGCAGCCAAGATGCAAGGGGGCATGAGACCCAGTACTTC. It yields the protein CASSQDARGHETQYF.